This T cell receptor beta chain was identified during a study of cytomegalovirus exposure and HLA in healthy donors. Study findings and constraints: The records held CMV serostatus as the only immune exposure information.

60 Vbeta and 13 Jbeta primers were used in PCR. Only in-frame clones appear in the TCRdb table, and some are missing; sequencing was by immunoSEQ multiplex PCR. The sample contains some 150,000 clones, 70% to 80% of which appear only once. Nominally healthy donors were sampled, though unrecorded immune exposures were likely. Comment on this clone: Its target is unknown.

Trimming left V 3 bases short and J 5 bases short, with 14 bases between. Per germline, CDR1 SQVTM and CDR2 ANQGSEA. The CDR3 length is 13 residues. The V and J genes are TRBV29-1 and TRBJ2-7; a possible D gene is TRBD1 (5 bases). This clonotype originated in a woman aged 40 to 49 in good health and CMV-seronegative. What was sequenced was PBMCs. The CDR3 coding sequence is TGCAGCGTTGACAGGGTAGGGTTCCACGAGCAGTACTTC. It yields the protein CSVDRVGFHEQYF.